Below, one TCR beta chain is given with its context. Its antigen is unidentified. TCRdb's table, derived via immunoSEQ multiplex PCR, lists solely in-frame clones and lacks some. The table includes about 130,000 clones, 70% to 90% detected once. The record originates from a study of T cell responses to AZD1222 COVID-19 vaccine. General study results and limits: The repertoires were collected only after the peak T cell response. Baseline antibody screening turned up just a handful of seropositive AZD1222 recipients. Dominant CD4 TCR responses targeted spike regions 160-218 and 743-854.

V lost 0 bases and J 5 bases, leaving 10 bases between the germline ends. Germline V gene sequence: CDR1 MNHEY, CDR2 SMNVEV (reference sequence). The CDR3 is 14 amino acids. The TCR sequence derives from an adult in good health. This sample comprised peripheral blood, obtained on day 0 of AZD1222 vaccination. The genes are TRBV27 and TRBJ1-2; tentatively, D is TRBD1 (6 bases). This chain's CDR3 is CASSLSRGGYGYTF. The DNA of the CDR3 is TGTGCCAGCAGTTTATCTAGAGGGGGGTATGGCTACACCTTC.